A selection of T cell receptor beta chains follows, all from one sample in a study of human T cells and chemical hapten exposure. TCRdb used MiXCR to reprocess the RACE reads, holding one entry per CDR3 protein. Seen here are hundreds of thousands of distinct CDR3 sequences, nearly 6.5% observed once, and the top ten hold about 5.6%. This specimen consisted of whole blood, obtained in connection with sensitization to the hapten diphenylcyclopropenone (DPC). The receptors shown here come from a woman under 30 with alopecia areata. Some clones in this sample may be carry-over from other donors' samples. Both conserved end residues are part of each CDR3. Each record gives: clone size, D gene, CDR3 length, J gene, V gene, CDR3 protein, CDR3 DNA. The D gene is left open where the match is weak. Some rows have no size entry. The others give once, few or many, or a class for an expanded clone.

. | . | 16 | TRBJ2-6 | TRBV7-9 | CASSPGPPSGANVLTF | TGTGCCAGCAGCCCCGGACCCCCTTCTGGGGCCAACGTCCTGACTTTC
many | TRBD1 | 16 | TRBJ1-5 | TRBV7-9 | CASSHVGQGSNQPQHF | TGTGCCAGCAGCCATGTGGGACAGGGGAGCAATCAGCCCCAGCATTTT
. | . | 15 | TRBJ1-6 | TRBV4-2 | CASSLGTAENSPLHF | TGTGCCAGCAGCCTCGGGACGGCAGAGAATTCACCCCTCCACTTT
many | . | 13 | TRBJ1-1 | TRBV6-2/TRBV6-3 | CASSYVGDTEAFF | TGTGCCAGCAGTTACGTGGGCGACACTGAAGCTTTCTTT
many | . | 15 | TRBJ1-6 | TRBV5-1 | CASSLDEGFNSPLHF | TGCGCCAGCAGCTTGGATGAGGGATTCAATTCACCCCTCCACTTT
. | . | 14 | TRBJ2-7 | TRBV15 | CATSNGQGTYEQYF | TGTGCCACCAGCAACGGGCAGGGAACCTACGAGCAGTACTTC
few | . | 14 | TRBJ1-1 | TRBV4-3 | CASSQVQQETEAFF | TGCGCCAGCAGCCAAGTCCAACAGGAGACCGAAGCTTTCTTT
. | . | 14 | TRBJ2-1 | TRBV12-3/TRBV12-4 | CASSLEHRYNEQFF | TGTGCCAGCAGTTTAGAGCATAGATACAATGAGCAGTTCTTC
many | TRBD1 | 17 | TRBJ1-5 | TRBV28 | CASSHPRGTGRVQPQHF | TGTGCCAGCAGCCACCCGCGGGGGACAGGGCGAGTTCAGCCCCAGCATTTT
few | TRBD2 | 18 | TRBJ2-1 | TRBV6-5 | CASSYDPTSGAAIDEQFF | TGTGCCAGCAGTTACGATCCTACTAGCGGGGCCGCGATCGATGAGCAGTTCTTC
. | . | 12 | TRBJ2-7 | TRBV20-1 | CSAKTGNYEQYF | TGCAGTGCTAAGACAGGAAACTACGAGCAGTACTTC
. | . | 14 | TRBJ2-5 | TRBV28 | CASRLSGSGETQYF | TGTGCCAGCAGATTATCGGGGAGTGGAGAGACCCAGTACTTC
. | . | 15 | TRBJ2-7 | TRBV5-5 | CASSLGSRSSYEQYF | TGTGCCAGCAGCTTAGGAAGTCGGAGCTCCTACGAGCAGTACTTC
many | TRBD1 | 13 | TRBJ1-2 | TRBV20-1 | CSAGQGARYGYTF | TGCAGTGCTGGACAGGGGGCTCGCTATGGCTACACCTTC
many | TRBD1 | 16 | TRBJ1-1 | TRBV3-1 | CASSQGGQIVYTEAFF | TGTGCCAGCAGCCAAGGGGGACAGATAGTTTACACTGAAGCTTTCTTT
. | . | 14 | TRBJ2-3 | TRBV20-1 | CSARGGVGADTQYF | TGCAGTGCTAGAGGCGGGGTAGGCGCAGATACGCAGTATTTT
. | . | 17 | TRBJ1-6 | TRBV2 | CASSEEQGPLYNSPLHF | TGTGCCAGCAGTGAAGAGCAGGGTCCCCTTTATAATTCACCCCTCCACTTT
. | . | 12 | TRBJ2-7 | TRBV5-6 | CASSLSDRVQYF | TGTGCCAGCAGCTTGTCTGACCGCGTGCAGTACTTC
many | . | 13 | TRBJ2-3 | TRBV7-2 | CASSSYRTDTQYF | TGTGCCAGCAGCTCCTATAGGACAGATACGCAGTATTTT
few | . | 14 | TRBJ2-7 | TRBV28 | CASSLYGEYYEQYF | TGTGCCAGCAGTTTATATGGGGAATACTACGAGCAGTACTTC
. | . | 14 | TRBJ2-7 | TRBV6-2/TRBV6-3 | CASSYSAGPYEQYF | TGTGCCAGCAGTTACTCGGCAGGGCCCTACGAGCAGTACTTC
many | . | 16 | TRBJ1-5 | TRBV4-3 | CASSQDRASSNQPQHF | TGCGCCAGCAGCCAAGATAGGGCATCTAGCAATCAGCCCCAGCATTTT
few | . | 13 | TRBJ1-1 | TRBV4-2 | CASSQDLESGAFF | TGTGCCAGCAGCCAAGATTTGGAGAGTGGGGCTTTCTTT
many | TRBD1 | 17 | TRBJ1-1 | TRBV27 | CASSWAGTGGPDTEAFF | TGTGCCAGCAGTTGGGCCGGGACAGGGGGCCCGGACACTGAAGCTTTCTTT
few | . | 11 | TRBJ1-1 | TRBV6-2/TRBV6-3 | CASTRYTEAFF | TGTGCCAGCACCAGGTACACTGAAGCTTTCTTT
few | TRBD2 | 15 | TRBJ2-4 | TRBV3-1 | CASSLMTSGGHIQYF | TGTGCCAGCAGTCTGATGACTAGCGGGGGCCACATTCAGTACTTC
. | TRBD1 | 15 | TRBJ1-1 | TRBV12-3/TRBV12-4 | CASSHRGALNTEAFF | TGTGCCAGCAGCCACAGGGGGGCCTTGAACACTGAAGCTTTCTTT
. | TRBD2 | 17 | TRBJ2-3 | TRBV18 | CASSPLTSGGAENTQYF | TGTGCCAGCTCACCCCTGACTAGCGGGGGAGCGGAAAATACGCAGTATTTT
many | . | 13 | TRBJ1-5 | TRBV7-2 | CASSLLGSQPQHF | TGTGCCAGCAGCTTGCTAGGGTCTCAGCCCCAGCATTTT
. | . | 11 | TRBJ2-1 | TRBV24-1 | CATEGGNEQFF | TGTGCCACCGAAGGCGGCAATGAGCAGTTCTTC
. | . | 17 | TRBJ2-3 | TRBV6-6 | CASSLGTPSYSTDTQYF | TGTGCCAGCAGCCTAGGGACACCTAGCTATAGCACAGATACGCAGTATTTT
few | TRBD1 | 17 | TRBJ2-4 | TRBV12-3/TRBV12-4 | CASSLGQGALAKNIQYF | TGTGCCAGCAGTTTAGGACAGGGGGCTCTAGCCAAAAACATTCAGTACTTC
many | TRBD1 | 14 | TRBJ1-5 | TRBV6-5 | CASRPGTGIQPQHF | TGTGCCAGCAGGCCCGGGACAGGGATTCAGCCCCAGCATTTT
. | . | 13 | TRBJ2-7 | TRBV20-1 | CSAREGLAGEQYF | TGCAGTGCTAGGGAGGGGCTAGCCGGCGAGCAGTACTTC
. | TRBD1 | 13 | TRBJ2-7 | TRBV20-1 | CSATGTGFYEQYF | TGCAGTGCTACCGGGACAGGATTCTACGAGCAGTACTTC
many | TRBD1 | 11 | TRBJ1-2 | TRBV29-1 | CSGTGNSGYTF | TGCAGCGGGACAGGGAACAGTGGCTACACCTTC
. | TRBD1 | 22 | TRBJ1-5 | TRBV27 | CASSLGTHRGLSRGHSNQPQHF | TGTGCCAGCAGTTTAGGGACCCACAGGGGCTTGAGCAGAGGGCATAGCAATCAGCCCCAGCATTTT
. | . | 14 | TRBJ2-3 | TRBV12-3/TRBV12-4 | CASRAGSDTDTQYF | TGTGCCAGCAGGGCGGGTTCTGACACAGATACGCAGTATTTT
few | TRBD2 | 17 | TRBJ2-3 | TRBV7-8 | CASSSPKTAAWEGTQYF | TGTGCCAGCAGCTCCCCGAAGACCGCAGCCTGGGAGGGTACGCAGTATTTT
many | . | 13 | TRBJ1-1 | TRBV7-3 | CASSLIGGTEAFF | TGTGCCAGCAGCTTAATCGGGGGTACTGAAGCTTTCTTT
. | . | 15 | TRBJ1-4 | TRBV3-1 | CASSQSGSRNEKLFF | TGTGCCAGCAGCCAATCAGGGTCCCGAAATGAAAAACTGTTTTTT
. | . | 16 | TRBJ2-6 | TRBV4-3 | CASSSGVGAGANVLTF | TGCGCCAGCAGCTCGGGGGTCGGAGCTGGGGCCAACGTCCTGACTTTC
many | . | 18 | TRBJ1-5 | TRBV6-2/TRBV6-3 | CASSYSPDRGGFNQPQHF | TGTGCCAGCAGTTACTCCCCGGACCGGGGGGGGTTCAATCAGCCCCAGCATTTT
few | . | 15 | TRBJ2-3 | TRBV10-3 | CAISESWTPPDTQYF | TGTGCCATCAGTGAGTCGTGGACCCCGCCAGATACGCAGTATTTT
. | TRBD1 | 14 | TRBJ1-4 | TRBV5-1 | CASSSQGAREKLFF | TGCGCCAGCAGTTCGCAGGGGGCTCGAGAAAAACTGTTTTTT
few | TRBD1 | 17 | TRBJ1-6 | TRBV4-3 | CASSQQLQGADNSPLHF | TGCGCCAGCAGCCAACAACTACAGGGGGCTGATAATTCACCCCTCCACTTT
many | . | 11 | TRBJ2-3 | TRBV24-1 | CATTGGNAQYF | TGTGCCACCACCGGAGGGAATGCGCAGTATTTT
many | TRBD1 | 15 | TRBJ1-2 | TRBV5-6 | CASSLVGQGHYGYTF | TGTGCCAGCAGCTTGGTGGGACAGGGACACTATGGCTACACCTTC
many | TRBD1 | 12 | TRBJ2-7 | TRBV27 | CASMTGGYEQYF | TGTGCCAGTATGACAGGGGGCTACGAGCAGTACTTC
few | TRBD1 | 18 | TRBJ1-5 | TRBV20-1 | CSALHPLYRDRDNQPQHF | TGCAGTGCTCTTCACCCCTTATACCGGGACAGGGATAATCAGCCCCAGCATTTT
few | . | 15 | TRBJ2-7 | TRBV6-6 | CASSHQQVRAYEQYF | TGTGCCAGCAGCCACCAGCAGGTGAGAGCCTACGAGCAGTACTTC
. | . | 13 | TRBJ1-1 | TRBV7-2 | CASSPDQNTEAFF | TGTGCCAGCAGCCCCGACCAGAACACTGAAGCTTTCTTT
many | . | 10 | TRBJ1-4 | TRBV29-1 | CSVGDEKLFF | TGCAGCGTTGGGGATGAAAAACTGTTTTTT
few | . | 21 | TRBJ2-3 | TRBV6-1 | CASSEEGVGVFVRRRTDTQYF | TGTGCCAGCAGTGAAGAAGGGGTCGGGGTTTTTGTCCGGCGGAGGACAGATACGCAGTATTTT
many | TRBD1 | 15 | TRBJ1-2 | TRBV7-2 | CASSLAGQGAGGYTF | TGTGCCAGCAGCTTAGCTGGCCAGGGGGCTGGAGGCTACACCTTC
many | . | 13 | TRBJ2-7 | TRBV28 | CASSFTGIDEQYF | TGTGCCAGCAGTTTCACAGGTATCGACGAGCAGTACTTC
. | . | 17 | TRBJ2-3 | TRBV4-3 | CASSQDHPGETPDTQYF | TGCGCCAGCAGCCAAGATCACCCGGGGGAAACCCCCGATACGCAGTATTTT
few | . | 15 | TRBJ2-7 | TRBV28 | CASNNAGAGGGEQYF | TGTGCCAGCAATAACGCCGGGGCCGGAGGGGGCGAGCAGTACTTC
many | . | 12 | TRBJ1-2 | TRBV7-9 | CASSLGKDGYTF | TGTGCCAGCAGCTTAGGGAAAGATGGCTACACCTTC
few | TRBD1 | 15 | TRBJ2-7 | TRBV7-9 | CASRYSGTGGDEQYF | TGTGCCAGCAGGTACTCCGGGACAGGGGGCGACGAGCAGTACTTC